This T cell receptor (beta chain) stems from a study of cytomegalovirus exposure and HLA in healthy donors. Whole-study findings and limits: Researchers catalogued about 150 TCR beta chains as cytomegalovirus-associated. By HLA locus, TCR association rates varied in a later analysis, with DRB1 showing the most and HLA-C the fewest.

The PCR ran on 60 Vbeta and 13 Jbeta primers. Method: immunoSEQ multiplex PCR; TCRdb's copy keeps in-frame clones and lacks some. The data contain 85,000 to 120,000 clones, around 77% of them singletons. In germline, CDR1 is SGHAT, CDR2 FQNNGV. Germline trimming cut 5 bases from V and 6 bases from J; bases unmatched to any gene: 0. The CDR3 has 11 residues. As to this clone: Its antigen remains unidentified.

The chain recombines TRBV11-2 with TRBJ1-2; 7 bases match TRBD1. Input material: PBMCs. The TCR was taken from a male donor in good health and CMV-seropositive. As DNA, the CDR3 is TGTGCCAGCAGCAGGGGGCATGGCTACACCTTC. As protein: CASSRGHGYTF.